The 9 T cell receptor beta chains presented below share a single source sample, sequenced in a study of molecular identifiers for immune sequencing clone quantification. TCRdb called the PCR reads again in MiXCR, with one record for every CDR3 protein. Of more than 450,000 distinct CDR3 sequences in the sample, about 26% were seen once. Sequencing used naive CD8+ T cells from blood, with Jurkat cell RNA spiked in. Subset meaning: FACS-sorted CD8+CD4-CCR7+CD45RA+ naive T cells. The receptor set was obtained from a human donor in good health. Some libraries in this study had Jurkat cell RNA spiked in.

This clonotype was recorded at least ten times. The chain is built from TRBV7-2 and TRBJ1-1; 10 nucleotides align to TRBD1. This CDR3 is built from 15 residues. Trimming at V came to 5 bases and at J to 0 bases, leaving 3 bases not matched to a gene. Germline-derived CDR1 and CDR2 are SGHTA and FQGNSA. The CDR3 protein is CASSTGQGMNTEAFF. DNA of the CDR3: TGTGCCAGCAGCACGGGACAGGGGATGAACACTGAAGCTTTCTTT.

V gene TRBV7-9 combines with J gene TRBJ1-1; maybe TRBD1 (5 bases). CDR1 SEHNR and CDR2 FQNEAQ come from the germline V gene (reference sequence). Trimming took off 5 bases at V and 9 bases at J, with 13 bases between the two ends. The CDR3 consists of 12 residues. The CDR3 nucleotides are TGTGCCAGCAGCCTTGGGACCGTTCAAGCTTTCTTT. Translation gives CASSLGTVQAFF.

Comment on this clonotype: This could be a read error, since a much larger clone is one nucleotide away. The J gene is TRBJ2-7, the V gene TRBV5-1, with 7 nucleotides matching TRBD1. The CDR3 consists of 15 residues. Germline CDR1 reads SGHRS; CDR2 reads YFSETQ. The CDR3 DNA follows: TGCGCCAGCAGCTTGGCACAGGGGCTCTCCTGCGAGCAGTACTTC. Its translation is CASSLAQGLSCEQYF.

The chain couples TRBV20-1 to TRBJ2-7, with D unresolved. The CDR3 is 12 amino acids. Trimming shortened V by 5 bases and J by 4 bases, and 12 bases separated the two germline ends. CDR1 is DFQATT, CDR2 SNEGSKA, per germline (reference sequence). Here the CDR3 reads CSALPVGYEQYF. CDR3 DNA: TGCAGTGCTTTACCGGTGGGGTACGAGCAGTACTTC.

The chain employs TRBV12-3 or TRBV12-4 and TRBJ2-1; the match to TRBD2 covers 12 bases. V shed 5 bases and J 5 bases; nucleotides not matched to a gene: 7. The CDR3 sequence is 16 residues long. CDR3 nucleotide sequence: TGTGCCAGCAGTCCACAGACTAGCGGGGGAAACAATGAGCAGTTCTTC. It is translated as CASSPQTSGGNNEQFF.

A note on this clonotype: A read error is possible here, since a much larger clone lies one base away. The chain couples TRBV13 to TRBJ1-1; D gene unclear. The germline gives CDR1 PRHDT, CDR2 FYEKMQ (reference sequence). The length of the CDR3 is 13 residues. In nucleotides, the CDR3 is TGTGCCAGCGGCTTGGGCAGCAGCACTGAAGCTTTCTTT. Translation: CASGLGSSTEAFF.

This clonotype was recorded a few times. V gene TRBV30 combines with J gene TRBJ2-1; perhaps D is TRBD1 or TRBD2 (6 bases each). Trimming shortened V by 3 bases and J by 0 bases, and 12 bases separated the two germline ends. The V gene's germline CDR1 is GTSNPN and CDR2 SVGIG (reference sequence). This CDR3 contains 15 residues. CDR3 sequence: CAWRGGKGSYNEQFF. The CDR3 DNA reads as TGTGCCTGGAGGGGGGGCAAGGGCTCCTACAATGAGCAGTTCTTC.

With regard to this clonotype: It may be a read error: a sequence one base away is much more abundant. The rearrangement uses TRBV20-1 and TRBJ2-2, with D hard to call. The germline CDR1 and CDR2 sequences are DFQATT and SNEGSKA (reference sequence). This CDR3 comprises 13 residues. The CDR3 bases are TGCGGTGCTAGTCATCCGAACACCGGGGAGCTGTTTTTT. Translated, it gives CGASHPNTGELFF.

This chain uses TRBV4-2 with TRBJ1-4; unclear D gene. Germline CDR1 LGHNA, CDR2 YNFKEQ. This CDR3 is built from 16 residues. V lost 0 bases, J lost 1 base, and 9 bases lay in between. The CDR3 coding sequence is TGTGCCAGCAGCCAAGATAAAGTGCTAACTAATGAAAAACTGTTTTTT. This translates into CASSQDKVLTNEKLFF.